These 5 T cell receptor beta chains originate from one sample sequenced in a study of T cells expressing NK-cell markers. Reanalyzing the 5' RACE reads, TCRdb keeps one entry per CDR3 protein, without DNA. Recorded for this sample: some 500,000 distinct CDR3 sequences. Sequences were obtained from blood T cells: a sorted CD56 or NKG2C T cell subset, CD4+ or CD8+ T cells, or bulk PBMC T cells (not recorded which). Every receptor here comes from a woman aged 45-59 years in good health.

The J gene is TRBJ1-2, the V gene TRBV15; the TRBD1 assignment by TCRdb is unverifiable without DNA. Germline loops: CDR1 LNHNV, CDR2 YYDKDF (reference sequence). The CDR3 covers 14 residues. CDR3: CATSAPGFNYGYTF.

The CDR3 here is CASSPRQGSGIADTQYF. The chain combines TRBV18 with TRBJ2-3; the D call of TRBD1 rests on TCRdb alone, since no DNA is present to check it. This CDR3 region has 17 residues. The germline V gene has CDR1 KGHSH and CDR2 LQKENI.

CDR3: CATSRESSLATTDTQYF. The chain couples TRBV15 to TRBJ2-3. The CDR3 is 17 residues long. Looked up from germline, CDR1 is LNHNV and CDR2 is YYDKDF (reference sequence).

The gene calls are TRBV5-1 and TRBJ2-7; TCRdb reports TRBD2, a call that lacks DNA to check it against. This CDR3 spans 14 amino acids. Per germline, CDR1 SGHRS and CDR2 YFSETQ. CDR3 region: CASSGVAGRYEQYF.

The CDR3 reads CASSVGAGPRETQYF. The chain employs TRBV9 and TRBJ2-5; checking the TCRdb D call of TRBD2 is not possible without DNA. The CDR3 extends over 15 amino acids. Germline loops: CDR1 SGDLS, CDR2 YYNGEE.